The T cell receptor beta chain described here comes from a study of blood T cells in healthy people across ages (dated by TCRdb to the mid-2010s). Notes on the research overall: Template switching captured roughly one uniquely barcoded TCR beta cDNA molecule per two T cells in model experiments. Using deep sequencing normalized with unique cDNA molecular identifiers, the study measured how TCR beta repertoire diversity changes with age. Four age groups were formed from the donors: young (average roughly 15 years), middle-aged (around 41), aged (about 62) and long-lived (82). The study analyzed two additional independent replicas of 1 million unique cDNA reads from the same blood draw for two donors, one aged 18 to 29 and one aged 80 or older.

Libraries came from 5' RACE. TCRdb shows the sequencer as Illumina HiSeq 2500. The second PCR ran for about 6 to 12 cycles and used a J-beta primer mix along with a sample-barcoded 5' primer. A unique molecular identifier was introduced onto each TCR beta cDNA molecule by a template-switch 5' adaptor carrying 12 random nucleotides. At least 2.5 million CDR3-containing paired-end reads were obtained from each sample. First-strand cDNA synthesis was performed from all RNA using the Mint cDNA synthesis kit, with priming by a TRBC-specific oligonucleotide. All cDNA was treated with uracil-DNA glycosylase and then went through a first 18-cycle PCR with the universal primers M1SS and BC2_uni_R. Turning to the authors' computational methods: For normalization, 1 million high-quality reads, each with a distinct molecular identifier, were randomly selected from each sample. Instead of being binned into consensus sequences, reads that shared molecular identifiers were thrown out. MiTCR, with a Q25 quality threshold and the strictest error-elimination algorithm, was used for CDR3 identification, clonotype clustering and error correction. A nonparametric unseen species model with Euler transformation was used to estimate a lower bound on total TCR beta diversity. TCRdb took the public reads, trimmed them with fastp at Q25, ran MiXCR for clone calling and kept in-frame beta chains. A single entry per CDR3 protein holds the most common genes and DNA from its merged rows. Here the V and J calls rest on TCRdb's processing, not on the authors' analysis. The sample contains around 1,000,000 distinct CDR3 sequences, almost 25% of them found a single time. Of the sample, around 0.75% is held by the ten largest clones.

A few counts support this clonotype. This clone's antigen is unknown. Base quality data are lacking; no much larger clone is found one base away. On the study overall, not on this receptor specifically: Estimates of total diversity from one million sequenced T cells were regarded as lower bounds and underestimates. As age increased, observed TCR beta diversity per million T cells dropped in a roughly linear way, and a significant reduction was already evident by age 40. Compared with the aged group, more naive CD4+ T cells, fewer expanded clones and increased TCR diversity were shown by the long-lived group, suggesting age selection. Because donor CMV infection status was unknown, age-related changes in expanded clonotypes were potentially confounded. A strong correlation was found between observed TCR beta diversity and the percentage of naive T cells measured by flow cytometry. Because profiling used bulk unsorted PBMCs, naive and antigen-experienced compartments could not be compared conclusively.

Donors were approximately 42 systemically healthy Caucasian individuals from Russia aged roughly 6 to 90 years. Approximately 9.3 milliliters of peripheral blood were collected from each donor into EDTA-treated Vacutainer tubes. Ficoll-Paque density-gradient centrifugation was used to isolate PBMCs, with at least 7 million obtained per sample. Total RNA was extracted from PBMCs with Trizol reagent, with at least 6 micrograms obtained per sample. For every donor, an aliquot of PBMCs went through flow cytometry to measure the percentages of naive CD45RAhigh/CD27high T cells. The germline V gene provides CDR1 ENHRY and CDR2 SYGVKD. The cysteine opens and the phenylalanine closes a CDR3 of 14 amino acids. Only the CDR3 region is kept as DNA, spanning 42 bases read in frame from base 1. Deletion took 2 bases off V and 8 bases off J, with a span of 12 bases between the germline ends. This sample was shared with a second study, whose subject was T cells of mothers and their children. Per the second study: Donors were nine systemically healthy Caucasian individuals: three mothers and their six children. cDNA synthesis used all of the extracted RNA, with roughly 1.5 ug of RNA in each 15 ul reaction. In the second PCR, the M1S primer added sample barcodes and 2-4 random nucleotides. Each mother yielded over 9.5 million TCR beta CDR3 reads and each child 2.5 million to 3 million reads. Thymic selection similarly shapes TCR recombination output in related and unrelated pairs, with minor effect from inherited differences. Normalized repertoire overlap was always found to be slightly, but never significantly, higher in related mother-child pairs than in unrelated mother-child pairs. Persistent microchimeric T cell clones were not detected, at a sensitivity of around 100 clones per million clonotypes. To look for features that set related mother-child pairs apart from unrelated individuals, the researchers ran deep NGS to compare the TCR beta repertoires of mothers and children. On average, the children were 11 +/- 4 years old, while the mothers were roughly 40 +/- 4 years old. After adapters were ligated using NEBNext reagents, the libraries underwent 100+100 nt paired-end sequencing on an Illumina HiSeq 2000. Mother and child libraries were prepared a month apart and sequenced in separate runs to prevent cross-contamination. Between 500,000 and 2,000,000 distinct TCR beta clonotypes were identified per donor. Naive TCR beta clonotypes were estimated from low-frequency clonotypes matched to each donor's FACS-determined naive share, without sorting.

The sequence links TRBV10-3 to TRBJ1-4, and possibly TRBD1, on 5 matching bases. The source is a girl aged 2-10 years in good health. The sequenced sample was blood. The nucleotide sequence is given as TGTGCCATCAGTGAGGGCAGGGAAGGAGAAAAACTGTTTTTT. This encodes CAISEGREGEKLFF.